These T cell receptor beta chains were read from a single sample in a study of T cells in tuberculosis. Data came from immunoSEQ multiplex PCR; TCRdb stores just in-frame clones and leaves some out. Of 20,000 to 30,000 clones in the sample, around 95% were seen once. Sequencing was carried out using PBMCs. These receptor sequences come from a donor aged 10-29 years with latent tuberculosis or without tuberculosis infection. The CDR3 runs from the conserved cysteine through the conserved F or W.

J	length	V	CDR3
TRBJ2-1	14	TRBV2	CAILSGGPYNEQFF
TRBJ1-5	14	TRBV25-1	CASSGTGGNQPQHF
TRBJ1-6	16	TRBV2	CASSVTGGTYNSPLHF
TRBJ1-2	13	TRBV2	CARIEGGDYGYTF
TRBJ1-3	16	TRBV18	CASSPPDSSSGNTIYF
TRBJ1-2	13	TRBV27	CASSLRDRAGYTF
TRBJ1-4	13	TRBV25-1	CASQGVFHEKLFF
TRBJ2-4	13	TRBV2	CASSLAGFNIQYF
TRBJ1-2	14	TRBV6-4	CASSVTGIGYGYTF
TRBJ1-4	16	TRBV18	CASSPNPGAYNEKLFF
TRBJ1-5	14	TRBV25-1	CASSGDRSVQPQHF
TRBJ2-1	13	TRBV7-2	CASSPTAHNEQFF
TRBJ1-1	12	TRBV9	CASSVGPGEAFF
TRBJ2-1	14	TRBV6-5	CASSDSGAYNEQFF
TRBJ1-1	13	TRBV30	CAWLQGKGTEAFF
TRBJ1-5	14	TRBV5-1	CASSEQGANQPQHF
TRBJ1-1	14	TRBV6-5	CASSSTGRRTEAFF
TRBJ2-7	14	TRBV10-2	CASSEVGGAYEQYF
TRBJ2-1	15	TRBV4-1	CASSQAGQALREQFF
TRBJ2-3	15	TRBV9	CASSNLAGVIDTQYF
TRBJ1-2	15	TRBV6-1	CASSGSGQTFYGYTF
TRBJ1-5	13	TRBV27	CATRQTYNQPQHF
TRBJ2-1	13	TRBV29-1	CSVPTRAYNEQFF
TRBJ1-1	12	TRBV6-6	CASSASNTEAFF
TRBJ2-1	15	TRBV4-1	CASSRGGQGGNEQFF
TRBJ2-5	14	TRBV6-5	CASRLQGFQETQYF
TRBJ1-5	19	TRBV4-2	CASSQVPGQGIKSNQPQHF
TRBJ2-5	14	TRBV9	CASSETSGGETQYF